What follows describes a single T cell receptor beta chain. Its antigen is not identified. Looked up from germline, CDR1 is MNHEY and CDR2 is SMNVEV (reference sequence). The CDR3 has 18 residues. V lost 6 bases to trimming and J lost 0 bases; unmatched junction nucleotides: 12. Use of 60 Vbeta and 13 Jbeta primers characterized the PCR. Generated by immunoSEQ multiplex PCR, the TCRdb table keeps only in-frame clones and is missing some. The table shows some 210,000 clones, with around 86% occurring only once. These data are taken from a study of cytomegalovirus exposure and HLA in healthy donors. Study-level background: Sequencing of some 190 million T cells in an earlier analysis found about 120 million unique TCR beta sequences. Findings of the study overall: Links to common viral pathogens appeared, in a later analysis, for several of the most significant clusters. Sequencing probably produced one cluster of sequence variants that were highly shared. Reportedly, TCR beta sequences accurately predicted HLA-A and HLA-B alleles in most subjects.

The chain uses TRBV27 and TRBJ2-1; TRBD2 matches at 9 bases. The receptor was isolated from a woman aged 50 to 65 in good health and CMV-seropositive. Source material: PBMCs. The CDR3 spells CASSPGLAGTPSYNEQFF. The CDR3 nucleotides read TGTGCCAGCAGCCCGGGGCTAGCGGGGACCCCCTCCTACAATGAGCAGTTCTTC.